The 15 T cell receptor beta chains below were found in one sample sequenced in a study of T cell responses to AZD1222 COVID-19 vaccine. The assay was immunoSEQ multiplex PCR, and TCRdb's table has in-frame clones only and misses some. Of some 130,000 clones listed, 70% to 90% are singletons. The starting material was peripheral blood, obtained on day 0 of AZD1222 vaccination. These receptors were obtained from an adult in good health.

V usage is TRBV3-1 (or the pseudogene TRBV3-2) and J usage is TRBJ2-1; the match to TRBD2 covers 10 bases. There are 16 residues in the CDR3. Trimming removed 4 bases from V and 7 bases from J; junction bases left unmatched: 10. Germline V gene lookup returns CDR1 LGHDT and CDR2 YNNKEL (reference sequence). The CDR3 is CASSPAGSGGANEQFF. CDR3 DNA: TGTGCCAGCAGCCCAGCGGGGAGCGGGGGGGCGAATGAGCAGTTCTTC.

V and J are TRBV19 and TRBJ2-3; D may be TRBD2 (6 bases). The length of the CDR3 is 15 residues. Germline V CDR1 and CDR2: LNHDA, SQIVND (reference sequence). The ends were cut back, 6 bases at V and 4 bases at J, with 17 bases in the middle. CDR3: CASSAVGGVADTQYF. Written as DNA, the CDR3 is TGTGCCAGTAGCGCCGTCGGGGGAGTGGCAGATACGCAGTATTTT.

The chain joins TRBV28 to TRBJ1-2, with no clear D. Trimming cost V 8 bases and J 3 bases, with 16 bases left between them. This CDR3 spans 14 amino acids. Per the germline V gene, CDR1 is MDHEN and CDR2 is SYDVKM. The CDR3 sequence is CASRTSGTDYGYTF. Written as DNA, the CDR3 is TGTGCCAGCCGTACCTCGGGCACAGACTATGGCTACACCTTC.

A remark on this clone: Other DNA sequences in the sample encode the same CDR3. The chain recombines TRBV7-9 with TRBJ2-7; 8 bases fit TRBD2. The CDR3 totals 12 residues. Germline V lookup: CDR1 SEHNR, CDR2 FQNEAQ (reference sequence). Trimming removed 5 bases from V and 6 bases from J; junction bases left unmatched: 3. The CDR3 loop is CASSPRGGEQYF. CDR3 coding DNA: TGTGCCAGCAGCCCCCGGGGGGGCGAGCAGTACTTC.

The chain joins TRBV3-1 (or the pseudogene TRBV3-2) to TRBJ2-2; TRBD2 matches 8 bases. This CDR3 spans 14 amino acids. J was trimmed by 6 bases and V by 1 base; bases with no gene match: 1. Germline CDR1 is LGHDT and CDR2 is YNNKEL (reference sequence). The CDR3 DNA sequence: TGTGCCAGCAGCCAAGCGCGGGGGGCCGGGGAGCTGTTTTTT. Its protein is CASSQARGAGELFF.

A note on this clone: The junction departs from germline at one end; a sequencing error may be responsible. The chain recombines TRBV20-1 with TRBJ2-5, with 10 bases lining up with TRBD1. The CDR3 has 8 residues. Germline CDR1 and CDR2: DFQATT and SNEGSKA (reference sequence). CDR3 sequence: CSGTGGNF. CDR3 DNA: TGCAGTGGGACAGGGGGAAACTTC.

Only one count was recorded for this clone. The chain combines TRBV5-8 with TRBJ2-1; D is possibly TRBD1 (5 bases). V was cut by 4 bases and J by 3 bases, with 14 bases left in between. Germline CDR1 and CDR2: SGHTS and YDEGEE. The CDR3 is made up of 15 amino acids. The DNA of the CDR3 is TGTGCCAGCAGCGCCAGGGCTAAGGGCTACAATGAGCAGTTCTTC. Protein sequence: CASSARAKGYNEQFF.

The CDR3 is CASSDSRSGGWGVEQYF. CDR3 in DNA: TGTGCCAGCAGCGACAGCCGATCAGGGGGTTGGGGCGTCGAGCAGTACTTC. The V and J genes are TRBV3-1 (or the pseudogene TRBV3-2) and TRBJ2-7, with TRBD1 matching 7 bases. The CDR3 has 17 amino acids. Germline CDR1 and CDR2: LGHDT and YNNKEL (reference sequence). Trimming at V came to 5 bases and at J to 6 bases, leaving 19 bases not matched to a gene.

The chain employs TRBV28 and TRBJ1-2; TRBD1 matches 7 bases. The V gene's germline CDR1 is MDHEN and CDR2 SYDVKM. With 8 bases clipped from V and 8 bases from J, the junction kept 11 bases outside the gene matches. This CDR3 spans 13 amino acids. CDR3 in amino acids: CASGQYRGEGYTF. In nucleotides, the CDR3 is TGTGCCAGCGGACAATACAGGGGTGAAGGCTACACCTTC.

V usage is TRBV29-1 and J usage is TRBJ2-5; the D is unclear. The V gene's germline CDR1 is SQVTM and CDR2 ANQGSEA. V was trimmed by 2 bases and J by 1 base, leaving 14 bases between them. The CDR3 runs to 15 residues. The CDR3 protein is CSVEINWGTQETQYF. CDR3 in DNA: TGCAGCGTTGAAATAAATTGGGGAACCCAAGAGACCCAGTACTTC.

CDR3 nucleotides: TGTGCCAGCAGCTTAATGTTGCAGAGCAATCAGCCCCAGCATTTT. This gives the protein CASSLMLQSNQPQHF. This chain joins TRBV7-8 and TRBJ1-5; D not certain. V gave up 2 bases and J gave up 1 base, with 9 bases separating them. Germline loops: CDR1 SGHVS, CDR2 FQNEAQ. The CDR3 contains 15 residues.

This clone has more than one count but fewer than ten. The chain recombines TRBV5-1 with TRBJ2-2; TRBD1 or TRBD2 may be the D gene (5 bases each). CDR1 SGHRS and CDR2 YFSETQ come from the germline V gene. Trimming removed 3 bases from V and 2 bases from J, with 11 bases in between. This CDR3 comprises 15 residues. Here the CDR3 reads CASSWGTGNTGELFF. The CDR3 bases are TGCGCCAGCAGCTGGGGGACGGGTAACACCGGGGAGCTGTTTTTT.

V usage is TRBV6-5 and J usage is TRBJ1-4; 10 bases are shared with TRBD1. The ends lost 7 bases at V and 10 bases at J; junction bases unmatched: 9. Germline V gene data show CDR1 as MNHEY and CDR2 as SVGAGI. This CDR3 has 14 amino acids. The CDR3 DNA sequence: TGTGCCAGCAACCCGACAGGGGGCGAGGGAAAACTGTTTTTT. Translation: CASNPTGGEGKLFF.

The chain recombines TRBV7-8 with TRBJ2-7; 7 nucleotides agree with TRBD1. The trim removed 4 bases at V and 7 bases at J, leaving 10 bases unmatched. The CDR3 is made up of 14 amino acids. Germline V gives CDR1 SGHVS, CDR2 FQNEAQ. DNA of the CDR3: TGTGCCAGCAGCTCCGGGACAGTGCCTAGTGAGCAGTACTTC. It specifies CASSSGTVPSEQYF.

The CDR3 DNA reads TGTGCCAGCAAAGCGGGGGATTCACCCCTCCACTTT. Its translation: CASKAGDSPLHF. V gene TRBV2 combines with J gene TRBJ1-6; a weak D match, TRBD1 (5 bases). The CDR3 is 12 amino acids. V dropped 7 bases and J dropped 8 bases, with 9 bases sitting between them. Germline V gives CDR1 SNHLY, CDR2 FYNNEI.